Listed below are T cell receptor beta chains from one sample, sequenced in a study of T cells after yellow fever vaccination. Via MiXCR, TCRdb re-called the 5' RACE reads, giving one row per CDR3 protein. The sample includes about 110,000 distinct CDR3 sequences, 8% to 9.5% of them seen just once. The specimen comprised CD8+ T cells sorted from PBMCs, sampled 45 days after the yellow fever booster vaccination. The origin of the receptors is a man under 40 who received the YFV17D yellow fever vaccine. CDR3s include the opening cysteine and the closing phenylalanine or tryptophan. Each record gives: clone size, V gene, D gene, J gene, CDR3 protein, CDR3 DNA. A D gene is named only where the DNA matches it firmly. Clone size appears in some rows only: once, few, many, or a class for an expanded clone.

size: few; V: TRBV7-8; D: -; J: TRBJ2-2; CDR3: CASSLGVGTAGELFF; DNA: TGTGCCAGCAGCTTAGGCGTGGGTACTGCCGGGGAGCTGTTTTTT
size: many; V: TRBV20-1; D: -; J: TRBJ2-7; CDR3: CSAGRTYEQYF; DNA: TGCAGTGCTGGTAGGACCTACGAGCAGTACTTC
size: many; V: TRBV29-1; D: TRBD1; J: TRBJ2-7; CDR3: CSVEETGDEQYF; DNA: TGCAGCGTTGAAGAGACAGGGGACGAGCAGTACTTC
size: many; V: TRBV12-3/TRBV12-4; D: -; J: TRBJ2-7; CDR3: CASSFKAWGYEQYF; DNA: TGTGCCAGCAGTTTTAAGGCATGGGGCTACGAGCAGTACTTC
size: few; V: TRBV7-9; D: TRBD2; J: TRBJ2-7; CDR3: CASSPGLAERYEQYF; DNA: TGTGCCAGCAGCCCCGGGCTAGCGGAGAGGTACGAGCAGTACTTC
size: -; V: TRBV3-1; D: TRBD2; J: TRBJ2-7; CDR3: CASSPDPSGSYEQYF; DNA: TGTGCCAGCAGCCCTGACCCAAGCGGGAGTTACGAGCAGTACTTC
size: many; V: TRBV6-6; D: -; J: TRBJ1-2; CDR3: CASSLQGDSGYTF; DNA: TGTGCCAGCAGTCTACAGGGAGATAGTGGCTACACCTTC
size: -; V: TRBV2; D: TRBD2; J: TRBJ2-1; CDR3: CAGGGVRGRSYNEQFF; DNA: TGTGCCGGGGGGGGGGTTCGCGGGAGGTCTTACAATGAGCAGTTCTTC
size: -; V: TRBV27; D: -; J: TRBJ2-5; CDR3: CASREAETQYF; DNA: TGTGCCAGCCGTGAAGCGGAGACCCAGTACTTC
size: many; V: TRBV6-2/TRBV6-3; D: -; J: TRBJ2-2; CDR3: CASSYPPQILDTGELFF; DNA: TGTGCCAGCAGTTACCCCCCACAGATCCTAGACACCGGGGAGCTGTTTTTT
size: many; V: TRBV9; D: TRBD2; J: TRBJ2-1; CDR3: CASSPTSGRAHEQFF; DNA: TGTGCCAGCAGCCCCACTAGCGGGAGGGCCCATGAGCAGTTCTTC
size: many; V: TRBV20-1; D: TRBD2; J: TRBJ2-7; CDR3: CSARETSGRPYEQYF; DNA: TGCAGTGCTAGAGAAACTAGCGGGAGGCCCTACGAGCAGTACTTC
size: many; V: TRBV3-1; D: -; J: TRBJ2-7; CDR3: CASSQGALGEQYF; DNA: TGTGCCAGCAGCCAAGGCGCGCTCGGCGAGCAGTACTTC
size: many; V: TRBV7-9; D: TRBD2; J: TRBJ2-1; CDR3: CASSLGVTSVYNEQFF; DNA: TGTGCCAGCAGCTTAGGGGTGACTAGCGTCTACAATGAGCAGTTCTTC
size: -; V: TRBV12-3/TRBV12-4; D: TRBD2; J: TRBJ2-4; CDR3: CASSFSGPGGIQYF; DNA: TGTGCCAGCAGTTTTAGCGGCCCGGGGGGGATTCAGTACTTC
size: few; V: TRBV19; D: -; J: TRBJ1-1; CDR3: CATNNGAAFF; DNA: TGTGCCACCAACAATGGAGCGGCTTTCTTT
size: many; V: TRBV12-3/TRBV12-4; D: TRBD2; J: TRBJ2-7; CDR3: CASTSPLASGSGEQYF; DNA: TGTGCCAGCACCTCTCCTTTAGCTAGCGGGAGTGGAGAGCAGTACTTC
size: many; V: TRBV4-3; D: -; J: TRBJ1-5; CDR3: CASSQDYQGNQPQHF; DNA: TGCGCCAGCAGCCAAGATTACCAGGGCAATCAGCCCCAGCATTTT
size: many; V: TRBV9; D: -; J: TRBJ1-6; CDR3: CASSDGNSPLHF; DNA: TGTGCCAGCAGCGATGGGAATTCACCCCTCCACTTT
size: many; V: TRBV20-1; D: -; J: TRBJ2-6; CDR3: CSAREESAGANVLTF; DNA: TGCAGTGCTAGAGAGGAGTCTGCTGGGGCCAACGTCCTGACTTTC
size: many; V: TRBV12-3/TRBV12-4; D: -; J: TRBJ2-1; CDR3: CASSILRTSGNEQFF; DNA: TGTGCCAGCAGTATCCTGCGTACATCCGGCAATGAGCAGTTCTTC
size: many; V: TRBV29-1; D: TRBD1; J: TRBJ2-7; CDR3: CSVIRDRGNEQYF; DNA: TGCAGCGTTATCCGGGACAGGGGGAACGAGCAGTACTTC
size: many; V: TRBV29-1; D: TRBD1; J: TRBJ1-2; CDR3: CSTTGIYGYTF; DNA: TGCAGCACGACAGGGATCTATGGCTACACCTTC
size: many; V: TRBV6-5; D: -; J: TRBJ2-2; CDR3: CASSYRREFDTGELFF; DNA: TGTGCCAGCAGTTACAGAAGGGAATTCGACACCGGGGAGCTGTTTTTT
size: -; V: TRBV15; D: -; J: TRBJ2-7; CDR3: CATSRDFGSEQYF; DNA: TGTGCCACCAGCAGAGATTTCGGGAGCGAGCAGTACTTC
size: -; V: TRBV18; D: TRBD1; J: TRBJ2-5; CDR3: CASSPTIQGAGETQYF; DNA: TGTGCCAGCTCACCGACCATACAGGGGGCCGGAGAGACCCAGTACTTC
size: many; V: TRBV3-1; D: -; J: TRBJ1-5; CDR3: CASSQAPYEISNQPQHF; DNA: TGTGCCAGCAGCCAAGCCCCTTACGAGATTAGCAATCAGCCCCAGCATTTT
size: many; V: TRBV3-1; D: -; J: TRBJ2-5; CDR3: CASSPRANQDQETQYF; DNA: TGTGCCAGCAGCCCCCGGGCCAACCAAGACCAAGAGACCCAGTACTTC
size: many; V: TRBV15; D: -; J: TRBJ2-5; CDR3: CATSRDMGHGETQYF; DNA: TGTGCCACCAGCAGAGATATGGGACATGGGGAGACCCAGTACTTC
size: many; V: TRBV24-1; D: -; J: TRBJ2-2; CDR3: CATSDSGAGPTGELFF; DNA: TGTGCCACCAGTGATTCTGGAGCAGGGCCCACCGGGGAGCTGTTTTTT
size: -; V: TRBV9; D: -; J: TRBJ2-5; CDR3: CASSAAGPGGETQYF; DNA: TGTGCCAGCAGCGCCGCGGGGCCAGGGGGTGAGACCCAGTACTTC
size: many; V: TRBV6-5; D: TRBD2; J: TRBJ2-2; CDR3: CASSLGLAETGELFF; DNA: TGTGCCAGCAGTTTGGGACTAGCGGAGACCGGGGAGCTGTTTTTT
size: few; V: TRBV4-3; D: TRBD1; J: TRBJ2-6; CDR3: CASSQESTGPGANVLTF; DNA: TGCGCCAGCAGCCAAGAATCGACAGGGCCTGGGGCCAACGTCCTGACTTTC
size: many; V: TRBV12-3/TRBV12-4; D: -; J: TRBJ1-1; CDR3: CASSLSWGPNTEAFF; DNA: TGTGCCAGCAGCTTATCGTGGGGACCGAACACTGAAGCTTTCTTT
size: -; V: TRBV6-5; D: -; J: TRBJ2-3; CDR3: CASSYQPSDTQYF; DNA: TGTGCCAGCAGTTACCAACCATCGGATACGCAGTATTTT
size: many; V: TRBV6-2/TRBV6-3; D: -; J: TRBJ2-1; CDR3: CASSYDFYEQFF; DNA: TGTGCCAGCAGTTACGATTTCTATGAGCAGTTCTTC
size: -; V: TRBV9; D: -; J: TRBJ2-1; CDR3: CASSVREQDHYNEQFF; DNA: TGTGCCAGCAGCGTGAGAGAACAGGATCACTACAATGAGCAGTTCTTC
size: many; V: TRBV20-1; D: TRBD1; J: TRBJ1-4; CDR3: CSIRDSEKLFF; DNA: TGCAGCATAAGGGACAGTGAAAAACTGTTTTTT
size: many; V: TRBV27; D: -; J: TRBJ2-1; CDR3: CASSLSLGRNNEQFF; DNA: TGTGCCAGCAGTTTATCTCTTGGTCGGAACAATGAGCAGTTCTTC
size: many; V: TRBV28; D: -; J: TRBJ1-2; CDR3: CASSLLGANYGYTF; DNA: TGTGCCAGCAGTTTACTTGGAGCTAACTATGGCTACACCTTC
size: many; V: TRBV7-3; D: TRBD2; J: TRBJ2-1; CDR3: CASSLRLAGGTNEQFF; DNA: TGTGCCAGCAGCTTAAGACTAGCGGGAGGCACCAATGAGCAGTTCTTC
size: few; V: TRBV7-2; D: TRBD2; J: TRBJ2-5; CDR3: CASRLWGGRETQYF; DNA: TGTGCCAGCCGCCTTTGGGGCGGGAGGGAGACCCAGTACTTC
size: -; V: TRBV30; D: -; J: TRBJ2-5; CDR3: CAWRVGALRTQYF; DNA: TGTGCCTGGAGGGTGGGGGCATTGCGGACCCAGTACTTC
size: many; V: TRBV27; D: -; J: TRBJ2-3; CDR3: CASTSGAVTTDTQYF; DNA: TGTGCCAGCACCTCGGGAGCGGTCACCACAGATACGCAGTATTTT
size: few; V: TRBV29-1; D: TRBD2; J: TRBJ2-1; CDR3: CSPTSGGGEQFF; DNA: TGCAGCCCGACTAGCGGGGGAGGTGAGCAGTTCTTC
size: many; V: TRBV5-1; D: -; J: TRBJ2-7; CDR3: CASSLAGVVAEDYEQYF; DNA: TGCGCCAGCAGCTTGGCCGGGGTAGTAGCGGAGGACTACGAGCAGTACTTC
size: few; V: TRBV27; D: -; J: TRBJ2-6; CDR3: CASSLNPTDLSTGANVLTF; DNA: TGTGCCAGCAGTTTAAACCCCACAGATCTCTCCACTGGGGCCAACGTCCTGACTTTC
size: few; V: TRBV2; D: -; J: TRBJ2-1; CDR3: CASGSPFRNEQFF; DNA: TGTGCCAGCGGTAGCCCTTTTCGGAATGAGCAGTTCTTC